This TCR beta chain comes out of a study of somatic mutations in cytotoxic T cells in rheumatoid arthritis. Study observations and caveats: Patients with a largest CD8+ clone exceeding 20% of CD8+ cells numbered about an eighth of the roughly 65.

Details on this clone: No antigen is known for it.

The protocol was immunoSEQ multiplex PCR, while the TCRdb copy is restricted to in-frame clones and leaves out a portion. The table lists some 27,000 clones, roughly 74% of them singletons. This clonotype was obtained from a woman aged 18 to 35 in good health. The sample consisted of CD8+ T cells sorted from blood.

As DNA, the CDR3 is TGTGCCAGCCGACCTGGGACAGACACCGGGGAGCTGTTTTTT. The encoded protein is CASRPGTDTGELFF. J is TRBJ2-2 and V is TRBV27, with 7 bases that match TRBD1. The CDR3 totals 14 residues. V lost 8 bases, J lost 3 bases, and 6 bases stayed unmatched. Germline values: CDR1 MNHEY, CDR2 SMNVEV (reference sequence).